Following are 30 T cell receptor beta chains from one sample sequenced in a study of Graves' ophthalmopathy and Graves' hyperthyroidism. RNA transcripts yielded amplified TCR beta CDR3 regions. The library came from an HTBI-primed first-round RT-PCR and a second-round multiplex PCR. One entry per CDR3 protein, called by TCRdb with MiXCR from the multiplex PCR reads. The sample lists some 1.1 million distinct CDR3 sequences; roughly two fifths were seen once. The material sequenced was peripheral blood or thyroid tissue (not recorded which). Every receptor here comes from an adult man with Graves' hyperthyroidism.

CDR3 amino acids: CRLDRGNEQYF. In nucleotides, the CDR3 is TGCAGGCTGGACAGGGGAAACGAGCAGTACTTC. The rearrangement joins TRBV20-1 to TRBJ2-7; 9 nucleotides match TRBD1. Looked up from germline, CDR1 is DFQATT and CDR2 is SNEGSKA (reference sequence). The CDR3 sequence is 11 residues long.

This clonotype was detected ten times or more. The chain recombines TRBV12-3 or TRBV12-4 with TRBJ1-2, with D possibly TRBD1 on 5 matching bases. V was cut by 0 bases and J by 5 bases, with 7 bases left in between. This CDR3 is 13 amino acids long. DNA of the CDR3: TGTGCCAGCAGTTTAGCGGGGGAGTATGGCTACACCTTC. This gives the protein CASSLAGEYGYTF.

The CDR3 loop reads CASRKAGRDEQYF. In nucleotides, the CDR3 is TGTGCCAGCAGAAAGGCGGGTAGGGACGAGCAGTACTTC. The chain combines TRBV12-3 or TRBV12-4 with TRBJ2-7, with TRBD2 as a possible D gene (5 bases). Deletions cut 6 bases from V and 5 bases from J, with 14 bases between. The CDR3 has 13 amino acids.

This clonotype was detected only a few times. V is TRBV5-6 and J is TRBJ1-2; 7 nucleotides agree with TRBD1. Germline V gene data show CDR1 as SGHDT and CDR2 as YYEEEE. This CDR3 is built from 17 residues. Losses at the gene ends were 0 bases for V and 0 bases for J; bases not matched to a gene: 8. The DNA for the CDR3 is TGTGCCAGCAGCTTGGTAAGACAGGGATCTTCTAACTATGGCTACACCTTC. Amino acid sequence: CASSLVRQGSSNYGYTF.

In this sample, this clonotype turned up a few times. The chain carries TRBV10-3 and TRBJ1-1; TRBD1 might be the D (5 bases). Germline values: CDR1 ENHRY, CDR2 SYGVKD. V was pared by 10 bases and J by 0 bases, with 21 bases between. The CDR3 consists of 16 residues. Here the CDR3 reads CASRGGTVIMNTEAFF. The DNA of the CDR3 is TGTGCCAGCCGGGGGGGGACTGTAATAATGAACACTGAAGCTTTCTTT.

About this clonotype itself: One base away lies a much larger clone, so this may be a sequencing read error. This chain joins TRBV20-1 and TRBJ2-2, with D possibly being TRBD1 (6 bases). The CDR3 totals 13 residues. CDR1 is DFQATT, CDR2 SNEGSKA, per germline (reference sequence). Trimming cost V 5 bases and J 7 bases, with 14 bases left between them. The CDR3 region is CSAFTGMSGELFF. The CDR3 DNA reads as TGCAGTGCTTTCACAGGGATGAGCGGGGAGCTGTTTTTT.

In the case of this clonotype: This may be a read error: a much more frequent sequence differs by one nucleotide. This chain links TRBV6-1 with TRBJ1-6, with 7 bases that match TRBD1. The CDR3 covers 15 residues. The V and J ends lost 8 bases and 8 bases, in that order; junction bases with no gene match: 12. Per the germline V gene, CDR1 is MNHNS and CDR2 is SASEGT. The CDR3 is CASSSIKGADSPLHF. The CDR3 DNA reads as TGTGCCAGCTCGAGCATAAAGGGGGCTGATTCACCCCTCCACTTT.

The count of this clonotype is one. CDR3 amino acids: CASSWGVGSPNTEAFF. The CDR3 nucleotides read TGTGCCAGCAGCTGGGGCGTCGGCTCGCCGAACACTGAAGCTTTCTTT. J is TRBJ1-1 and V is TRBV7-9, with a possible D match to TRBD1 (5 bases). V dropped 4 bases and J dropped 1 base, with 16 bases sitting between them. The germline V gene has CDR1 SEHNR and CDR2 FQNEAQ (reference sequence). CDR3 size: 16 residues.

A few counts support this clonotype. The rearrangement uses TRBV7-2 and TRBJ2-5; 8 bases map to TRBD2. The CDR3 runs 16 residues. Germline CDR1 is SGHTA and CDR2 is FQGNSA. V shed 8 bases and J 5 bases; nucleotides not matched to a gene: 16. Here the CDR3 DNA reads TGTGCCAGCTCAGCTGGGCTAGCGGGCCTGAGGGAGACCCAGTACTTC. It translates to CASSAGLAGLRETQYF.

V gene TRBV15 combines with J gene TRBJ2-5; 8 bases match TRBD2. Germline V CDR1 and CDR2: LNHNV, YYDKDF (reference sequence). The CDR3 totals 14 residues. The junction had 3 bases not matched to a gene; V was cut back by 1 base and J by 5 bases. CDR3 in amino acids: CATSRGVAGETQYF. The DNA for the CDR3 is TGTGCCACCAGCAGAGGGGTAGCGGGGGAGACCCAGTACTTC.

The CDR3 DNA follows: TGCGCCAGCAGCCGGGATAGCGGGAGGGCCGAGCAGTACTTC. It yields the protein CASSRDSGRAEQYF. The rearrangement links TRBV4-1 to TRBJ2-7; the match to TRBD2 covers 11 bases. The V gene end was trimmed by 4 bases and the J gene end by 6 bases; junction bases not matched to a gene: 5. Germline loops: CDR1 MGHRA, CDR2 YSYEKL. The length of the CDR3 is 14 residues.

In this sample, this clonotype turned up a few times. The V gene is TRBV12-3 or TRBV12-4, the J gene TRBJ1-1; 7 nucleotides agree with TRBD1. The CDR3 has 12 residues. The trim removed 5 bases at V and 14 bases at J, leaving 11 bases unmatched. DNA for the CDR3: TGTGCCAGCAGTCTCAGGGGGTTGGCTCCCTTCTTT. This gives the protein CASSLRGLAPFF.

The rearrangement links TRBV29-1 to TRBJ1-2; TRBD1 agrees at 8 bases. Germline-derived CDR1 and CDR2 are SQVTM and ANQGSEA. This CDR3 spans 16 amino acids. The junction had 14 bases not matched to a gene; V was cut back by 4 bases and J by 4 bases. Here the CDR3 reads CSVGEPGGRGLYGYTF. The CDR3 nucleotides read TGCAGCGTTGGGGAGCCGGGAGGCAGGGGGCTCTATGGCTACACCTTC.

Details on this clonotype: Since the CDR3 does not end with the conserved phenylalanine or tryptophan, this likely comes from a read error. The genes are TRBV3-1 and TRBJ1-1; D is uncertain. The CDR3 covers 13 residues. The germline V gene encodes CDR1 LGHDT and CDR2 YNNKEL (reference sequence). The CDR3 here is CANSLGEGTEAFL. As DNA, the CDR3 is TGTGCCAACAGCCTGGGCGAGGGCACTGAAGCTTTCCTT.

V and J are TRBV7-2 and TRBJ2-7; TRBD1 aligns across 11 bases. Trimming took 7 bases from V and 3 from J; bases not matched to a gene: 5. The CDR3 is made up of 14 amino acids. Germline V gene data show CDR1 as SGHTA and CDR2 as FQGNSA. CDR3 sequence: CASIDGTGGYEQYF. The DNA for the CDR3 is TGTGCCAGCATTGATGGGACAGGGGGCTACGAGCAGTACTTC. The whole variable domain, remainder taken from reference TRBV7-2 and TRBJ2-7, is GAGVSQSPSNKVTEKGKDVELRCDPISGHTALYWYRQSLGQGLEFLIYFQGNSAPDKSGLPSDRFSAERTGGSVSTLTIQRTQQEDSAVYLCASIDGTGGYEQYFGPGTRLTVT.

This clonotype was seen only a few times. The chain couples TRBV5-6 to TRBJ2-5; tentatively, D is TRBD1 (6 bases). Germline CDR1 reads SGHDT; CDR2 reads YYEEEE. V lost 5 bases to trimming and J lost 3 bases, with 17 bases between them. This CDR3 is built from 15 residues. CDR3 protein: CASRRDIGKEETQYF. As DNA, the CDR3 is TGTGCCAGCAGAAGGGACATCGGAAAAGAAGAGACCCAGTACTTC.

This clonotype appeared many times. V is TRBV20-1 and J is TRBJ1-2; 9 bases are a match to TRBD1. The CDR3 extends over 12 amino acids. Germline V CDR1 and CDR2: DFQATT, SNEGSKA (reference sequence). The junction had 4 bases not matched to a gene; V was cut back by 6 bases and J by 5 bases. The CDR3 bases are TGCAGTGCCACCGGGACAGGGTATGGCTACACCTTC. Its protein product is CSATGTGYGYTF.

The rearrangement links TRBV7-2 to TRBJ2-2; D is possibly TRBD2 (5 bases). V dropped 7 bases and J dropped 13 bases, with 13 bases sitting between them. CDR1 is SGHTA, CDR2 FQGNSA, per germline. The CDR3 extends over 11 amino acids. The CDR3 region is CASTAKEGLFF. CDR3 DNA: TGTGCCAGCACCGCAAAAGAGGGGCTGTTTTTT.

This clonotype was observed at least ten times. This chain links TRBV20-1 with TRBJ2-7, with D possibly matching TRBD2 (6 bases). Per the germline V gene, CDR1 is DFQATT and CDR2 is SNEGSKA (reference sequence). This CDR3 has 13 residues. The germline V and J ends were trimmed by 3 bases and 4 bases, with 13 bases remaining between them. DNA of the CDR3: TGCAGTGCTAGGGGCAGGGCGGGGTACGAGCAGTACTTC. Amino acids: CSARGRAGYEQYF.

This clonotype has only a few counts. The chain recombines TRBV15 with TRBJ2-2, with D unresolved. Looked up from germline, CDR1 is LNHNV and CDR2 is YYDKDF (reference sequence). V was shortened by 0 bases and J by 2 bases, with 7 bases between the two germline ends. The CDR3 is made up of 15 amino acids. This chain's CDR3 is CATSRDRSNTGELFF. DNA for the CDR3: TGTGCCACCAGCAGAGATCGGAGTAACACCGGGGAGCTGTTTTTT.

The chain combines TRBV2 with TRBJ2-2; D uncertain. This CDR3 has 11 residues. V was shortened by 6 bases and J by 7 bases, with 6 bases between the two germline ends. From germline, CDR1 is SNHLY and CDR2 FYNNEI. The DNA for the CDR3 is TGTGCCAGCAGATTGAACGGGGAGCTGTTTTTT. The encoded protein is CASRLNGELFF.

This clonotype appeared a few times. The genes are TRBV27 and TRBJ1-5; D gene ambiguous. Trimming stripped 4 bases from V and 0 bases from J, with 7 bases between. This CDR3 contains 14 residues. Looked up from germline, CDR1 is MNHEY and CDR2 is SMNVEV (reference sequence). The DNA of the CDR3 is TGTGCCAGCAGTTCCCTTTATAGCAATCAGCCCCAGCATTTT. This gives the protein CASSSLYSNQPQHF.

V is TRBV7-2 and J is TRBJ2-5, with D perhaps matching TRBD1 (6 bases). CDR3 length: 14 amino acids. The germline CDR1 and CDR2 sequences are SGHTA and FQGNSA. Trimming took off 6 bases at V and 9 bases at J, with 20 bases between the two ends. The CDR3 region is CASSTSGEPGAQYF. Here the CDR3 DNA reads TGTGCCAGCAGTACTTCAGGGGAACCCGGGGCCCAGTACTTC.

This clonotype was picked up many times. The chain carries TRBV9 and TRBJ2-7, with no clear D. Germline V CDR1 and CDR2: SGDLS, YYNGEE. V gave up 4 bases and J gave up 1 base, with 15 bases separating them. There are 15 residues in the CDR3. The DNA for the CDR3 is TGTGCCAGCAGCCCCGGGCAGGACCCGTCCTACGAGCAGTACTTC. The encoded protein is CASSPGQDPSYEQYF.

This clonotype was detected once. The chain links TRBV10-3 to TRBJ1-6; tentative D call: TRBD1 (5 bases). In germline, CDR1 is ENHRY, CDR2 SYGVKD. This CDR3 has 15 amino acids. Trimming pared 7 bases from V and 0 bases from J, leaving 10 bases between. CDR3 bases: TGTGCCATCACAGGGAAAAGCTCCTATAATTCACCCCTCCACTTT. It is translated as CAITGKSSYNSPLHF.

This clonotype occurred a few times. The CDR3: CSAKTPSGDTTYEQYF. The CDR3 nucleotides are TGCAGTGCGAAAACTCCTTCCGGGGACACCACCTACGAGCAGTACTTC. This chain connects TRBV20-1 to TRBJ2-7; TRBD1 might be the D (6 bases). With 6 bases removed from V and 2 bases from J, the gap between germline ends came to 23 bases. The CDR3 extends over 16 amino acids. Germline CDR1 DFQATT, CDR2 SNEGSKA (reference sequence).

This clonotype has just a few counts. The J gene is TRBJ1-1, the V gene TRBV7-8, with 11 bases that match TRBD1. The length of the CDR3 is 16 residues. J lost 4 bases, V lost 1 base, and 5 bases had no gene match. Looked up from germline, CDR1 is SGHVS and CDR2 is FQNEAQ. CDR3 sequence (DNA): TGTGCCAGCAGCTTAGGCGGGGGGACAGGGGGCACTGAAGCTTTCTTT. This encodes CASSLGGGTGGTEAFF.

J is TRBJ2-2 and V is TRBV19, with 9 bases matching TRBD1. Trimming took 3 bases from V and 0 from J; bases not matched to a gene: 14. Germline values: CDR1 LNHDA, CDR2 SQIVND (reference sequence). The CDR3 runs 20 residues. Written as DNA, the CDR3 is TGTGCCAGTAGTATCCTCAACCCCCGGACAGGGGCCGCGAACACCGGGGAGCTGTTTTTT. Translation gives CASSILNPRTGAANTGELFF.

This clonotype was seen ten or more times. The chain has TRBV10-3 and TRBJ2-7; 14 bases are shared with TRBD2. Germline-derived CDR1 and CDR2 are ENHRY and SYGVKD. The CDR3 has 16 amino acids. J lost 6 bases, V lost 0 bases, and 4 bases had no gene match. The chain's CDR3 is CAISESGTSGRGEQYF. In DNA form, the CDR3 reads TGTGCCATCAGTGAGTCCGGGACTAGCGGGAGAGGCGAGCAGTACTTC.

The table lists this clonotype with a few counts. One junction end does not reproduce the germline sequence, and a read error may be involved. The CDR3 coding sequence is TGTGCCAGCAGTTTGGCTGAGGGACAAGCTTTCTTT. Amino acid sequence: CASSLAEGQAFF. The J gene is TRBJ1-1, the V gene TRBV10-3, with D tentatively TRBD1 (5 bases). Germline V gene data show CDR1 as ENHRY and CDR2 as SYGVKD. The CDR3 length is 12 residues.